This TCR beta chain was profiled in a study of T cell responses to AZD1222 COVID-19 vaccine. Study-wide context: Second-dose timings of about 4 or about 12 weeks were pooled. General study results and limits: Repertoire collection took place solely once the T cell response had peaked.

The CDR3 contains 15 residues. Trimming took 4 bases from V and 4 from J; bases not matched to a gene: 6. Germline CDR1 is SGHNT and CDR2 is YYREEE (reference sequence). Comments on this clone: Its antigen is currently unknown.

The assay was immunoSEQ multiplex PCR, and TCRdb's table has in-frame clones only and misses some. The sample lists tens of thousands of clones, around 90% seen once, with approximately 4.5% in the top ten. J is TRBJ2-1 and V is TRBV5-4, with 9 bases lining up with TRBD2. Source: peripheral blood, taken on day 0 of AZD1222 vaccination. This TCR came from an adult in good health. The DNA for the CDR3 is TGTGCCAGCAGCCAGCCCCTAGCGGGATACAATGAGCAGTTCTTC. Residues: CASSQPLAGYNEQFF.